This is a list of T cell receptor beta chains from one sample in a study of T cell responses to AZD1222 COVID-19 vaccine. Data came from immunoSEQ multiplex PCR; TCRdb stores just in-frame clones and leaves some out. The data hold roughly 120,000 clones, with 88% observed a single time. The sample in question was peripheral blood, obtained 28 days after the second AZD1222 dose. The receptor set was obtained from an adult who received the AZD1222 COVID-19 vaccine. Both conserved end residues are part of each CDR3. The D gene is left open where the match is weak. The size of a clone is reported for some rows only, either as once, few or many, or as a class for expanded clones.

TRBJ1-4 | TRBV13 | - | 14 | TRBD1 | TGTGCCAGCAGCTTATGGACAGGGGATGAAAAACTGTTTTTT | CASSLWTGDEKLFF
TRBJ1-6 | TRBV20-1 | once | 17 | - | TGCAGTGCTAGTTGGCAGCAAGGACTGCAATATAATTCACCCCTCCACTTT | CSASWQQGLQYNSPLHF
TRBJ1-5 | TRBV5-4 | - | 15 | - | TGTGCCTACACGTTGGGATCCAATAGCAATCAGCCCCAGCATTTT | CAYTLGSNSNQPQHF
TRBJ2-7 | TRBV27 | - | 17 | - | TGTGCCAGCACCCCAGGGGAGGCCGGATCGGGTACCTACGAGCAGTACTTC | CASTPGEAGSGTYEQYF
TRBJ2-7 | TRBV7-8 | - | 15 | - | TGTGCCAGCAGCCACCTTGAAGGGGGTCTCGACGAGCAGTACTTC | CASSHLEGGLDEQYF
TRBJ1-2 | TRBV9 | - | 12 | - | TGTGCCAGCAGCGCCCGGGGACGAGGCTACACCTTC | CASSARGRGYTF
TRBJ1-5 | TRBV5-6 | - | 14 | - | TGTGCCAGCAGCGTCGGCTACTCGGGGCAGCCCCAGCATTTT | CASSVGYSGQPQHF
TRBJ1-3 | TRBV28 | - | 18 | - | TGTGCCAGCAGTTTGGCTTGGTGGGCCCAAAGCTCTGGAAACACCATATATTTT | CASSLAWWAQSSGNTIYF
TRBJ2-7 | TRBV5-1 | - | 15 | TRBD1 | TGCGCCAGCAGCGTAGCCGATACAGGGGGCTACGAGCAGTACTTC | CASSVADTGGYEQYF
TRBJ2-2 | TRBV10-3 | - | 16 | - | TGTGCCATCAGTGAGTCAGGAGCGGCGAACACCGGGGAGCTGTTTTTT | CAISESGAANTGELFF
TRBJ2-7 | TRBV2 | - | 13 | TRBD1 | TGTGCCAGCGGGGACAGGGTGACTTACGAGCAGTACTTC | CASGDRVTYEQYF
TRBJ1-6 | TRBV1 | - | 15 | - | TGCACCAGCAGCGCAGGGACAGCCTATAATTCACCCCTCCACTTT | CTSSAGTAYNSPLHF
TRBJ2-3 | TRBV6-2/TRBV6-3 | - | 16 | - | TGTGCCAGCAGTTACCCGGCGAGCGGGCAAGGGAATACGCAGTATTTT | CASSYPASGQGNTQYF
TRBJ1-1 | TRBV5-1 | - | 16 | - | TGCGCCAGCAGCTCGGCGGGGGCAGCCGAGAACACTGAAGCTTTCTTT | CASSSAGAAENTEAFF
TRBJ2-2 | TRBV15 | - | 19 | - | TGTGCCACCAGCAGAGTCGGCAGTCCACTGGGGTCGAACACCGGGGAGCTGTTTTTT | CATSRVGSPLGSNTGELFF
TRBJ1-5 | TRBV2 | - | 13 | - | TGTGCCAGCAGTGGAGACGGCGCTCGGCCCCAGCATTTT | CASSGDGARPQHF
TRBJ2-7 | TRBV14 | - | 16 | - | TGTGCCAGCAGCCAAGGCCTCCAGCGGGCCCCCTACGAGCAGTACTTC | CASSQGLQRAPYEQYF
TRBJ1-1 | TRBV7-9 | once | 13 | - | TGTGCCAGCAGCTTAGTGTCGCTCACTGAAGCTTTCTTT | CASSLVSLTEAFF
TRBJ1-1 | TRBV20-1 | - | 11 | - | TGCAGTGCTAGAAAGGTAACTGAAGCTTTCTTT | CSARKVTEAFF
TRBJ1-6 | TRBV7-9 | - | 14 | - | TGTGCCAGCAGCCATTATAGTGGGAATTCACCCCTCCACTTT | CASSHYSGNSPLHF
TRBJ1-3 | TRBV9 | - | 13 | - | TGTGCCAGCAGCGTAGAAGCTGGAAACACCATATATTTT | CASSVEAGNTIYF
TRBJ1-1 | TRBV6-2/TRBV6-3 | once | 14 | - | TGTGCCAGCAGTTACTACACAGGGTACACTGAAGCTTTCTTT | CASSYYTGYTEAFF
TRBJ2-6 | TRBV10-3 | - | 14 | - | TGTGCCATCAGTGGGTTCTCTGGGGCCAACGTCCTGACTTTC | CAISGFSGANVLTF
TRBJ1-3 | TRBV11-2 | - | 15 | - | TGTGCCAGCAGCCCTGGCGGGGGTTCTGGAAACACCATATATTTT | CASSPGGGSGNTIYF
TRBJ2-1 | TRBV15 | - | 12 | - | TGTGCCACCAGCAGCGCCTGGAATGAGCAGTTCTTC | CATSSAWNEQFF
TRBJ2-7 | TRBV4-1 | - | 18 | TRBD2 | TGCGCCAGCAGCCAAGATCCCCCGAGCGGGAGAGGCCCCTACGAGCAGTACTTC | CASSQDPPSGRGPYEQYF
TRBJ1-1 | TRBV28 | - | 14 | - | TGTGCCAGCCTACTCTGGGGGGGGAACACTGAAGCTTTCTTT | CASLLWGGNTEAFF
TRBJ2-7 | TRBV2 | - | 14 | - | TGTGCCAGCACCTACTCCGCGGTGACCTACGAGCAGTACTTC | CASTYSAVTYEQYF
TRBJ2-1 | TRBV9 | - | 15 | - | TGTGCCAGCAGCGTTAGCCTGCTCCCGTACAATGAGCAGTTCTTC | CASSVSLLPYNEQFF
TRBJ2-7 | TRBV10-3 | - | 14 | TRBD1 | TGTGCCATCAGCCCGGGACAGGGTATCTACGAGCAGTACTTC | CAISPGQGIYEQYF
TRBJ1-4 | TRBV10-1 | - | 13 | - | TGCGCCAGCAGTCGTCCGTCGGGTAAAAAACTGTTTTTT | CASSRPSGKKLFF
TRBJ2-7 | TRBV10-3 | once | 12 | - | TGTGCCATCAGTGACCGGGATCGCGAGCAGTACTTC | CAISDRDREQYF
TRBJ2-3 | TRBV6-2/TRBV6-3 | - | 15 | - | TGTGCCAGCAGCCCCATAGGGGTTAGCACAGATACGCAGTATTTT | CASSPIGVSTDTQYF